A single sample gave rise to the 26 T cell receptor beta chains below, sequenced in a study of CD8 T cells in Susac syndrome. An input of roughly 0.45 to 1 ug of RNA was subjected to reverse transcription using random hexamers. TCRdb reprocessed the immunoSEQ multiplex PCR reads with MiXCR, giving one entry per CDR3 protein. The table has 95,000 to 150,000 distinct CDR3 sequences, roughly 94% seen once. The sample consisted of CD8+ T cells from PBMCs. The receptors stem from a human donor with Susac syndrome.

This chain links TRBV12-3 or TRBV12-4 with TRBJ1-2; D is unclear. The CDR3 length is 12 residues. V was shortened by 3 bases and J by 4 bases, with 6 bases between the two germline ends. The CDR3 bases are TGTGCCAGCAGTTTGGCGGGCTATGGCTACACCTTC. Translation gives CASSLAGYGYTF.

The chain joins TRBV29-1 to TRBJ1-2; 8 bases are a match to TRBD1. Losses at the gene ends were 6 bases for V and 7 bases for J; bases not matched to a gene: 7. This CDR3 contains 12 residues. Germline V gene data show CDR1 as SQVTM and CDR2 as ANQGSEA. CDR3 in DNA: TGCAGCGTCCTGACAGGGGCGTCTGGCTACACCTTC. This translates into CSVLTGASGYTF.

The gene calls are TRBV29-1 and TRBJ2-7; 7 positions match TRBD2. Per the germline V gene, CDR1 is SQVTM and CDR2 is ANQGSEA. The CDR3 is 14 residues long. V trimming: 7 bases; J trimming: 0 bases; junction bases outside the gene matches: 9. The CDR3 loop reads CSGRSGSDSYEQYF. CDR3 DNA sequence: TGCAGCGGCCGTAGCGGGTCCGACTCCTACGAGCAGTACTTC.

The V gene is TRBV19, the J gene TRBJ1-1, with 12 bases aligning to TRBD1. V dropped 10 bases and J dropped 5; count of bases not matched to a gene: 8. CDR3 length: 14 residues. Germline assignment: CDR1 LNHDA and CDR2 SQIVND (reference sequence). CDR3 protein: CATGDRGRKTEAFF. Written as DNA, the CDR3 is TGTGCCACCGGGGACAGGGGGCGTAAGACTGAAGCTTTCTTT.

The chain couples TRBV7-9 to TRBJ2-3; unclear D gene. Per the germline V gene, CDR1 is SEHNR and CDR2 is FQNEAQ (reference sequence). The CDR3 is made up of 15 amino acids. V was pared by 6 bases and J by 1 base, with 14 bases between. The CDR3 sequence is CASRPPSTGTDTQYF. The CDR3 nucleotides read TGTGCCAGCAGACCGCCATCCACGGGCACAGATACGCAGTATTTT.

The chain employs TRBV4-2 and TRBJ1-4, with D possibly being TRBD1 (6 bases). Germline V gene sequence: CDR1 LGHNA, CDR2 YNFKEQ. This CDR3 is built from 16 residues. V was shortened by 0 bases and J by 8 bases, with 16 bases between the two germline ends. The CDR3 reads CASSQDRGRGVEKLFF. The CDR3 DNA reads as TGTGCCAGCAGCCAAGATCGTGGCAGGGGAGTGGAAAAACTGTTTTTT.

The rearrangement links TRBV7-6 to TRBJ2-7; tentatively, D is TRBD1 (8 bases). Germline values: CDR1 SGHVS, CDR2 FNYEAQ. This CDR3 is built from 14 residues. V gave up 3 bases and J gave up 5 bases, with 14 bases separating them. The CDR3 DNA follows: TGTGCCAGCAGCTTCACAGGGGGGGACCACGAGCAGTACTTC. Translating it yields CASSFTGGDHEQYF.

This chain links TRBV6-2 or TRBV6-3 with TRBJ2-2, with D perhaps TRBD1 or TRBD2 (5 bases each). Germline CDR1 reads MNHEY; CDR2 reads SVGEGT. CDR3 length: 18 amino acids. The ends were cut back, 2 bases at V and 0 bases at J, with 16 bases in the middle. Written as DNA, the CDR3 is TGTGCCAGCAGTTACAATGGGCAGCAGGGACCGAACACCGGGGAGCTGTTTTTT. Its protein is CASSYNGQQGPNTGELFF.

The rearrangement joins TRBV9 to TRBJ1-2, with D perhaps TRBD1 (6 bases). CDR3 size: 11 residues. The germline V gene has CDR1 SGDLS and CDR2 YYNGEE. The CDR3: CATGGPYGYTF. CDR3 bases: TGTGCAACGGGGGGCCCCTATGGCTACACCTTC.

This chain connects TRBV6-2 or TRBV6-3 to TRBJ1-5, with D hard to call. The ends were cut back, 3 bases at V and 6 bases at J, with 12 bases in the middle. CDR1 is MNHEY, CDR2 SVGEGT, per germline. The CDR3 is 14 residues long. CDR3 in amino acids: CASSYREAVQPQHF. CDR3 nucleotides: TGTGCCAGCAGTTATAGGGAGGCGGTTCAGCCCCAGCATTTT.

The chain employs TRBV14 and TRBJ1-4; weak D call: TRBD1 (6 bases). Trimming left V 0 bases short and J 7 bases short, with 12 bases between. Germline CDR1 is SGHDN and CDR2 is FVKESK. This CDR3 spans 15 amino acids. The CDR3 is CASSQDLGGTEKLFF. The CDR3 bases are TGTGCCAGCAGCCAAGATTTAGGGGGGACTGAAAAACTGTTTTTT.

J is TRBJ2-7 and V is TRBV20-1; TRBD1 matches at 7 bases. The CDR3 spans 13 residues. V shed 5 bases, J shed 0 bases, and the junction held 4 bases outside the gene matches. Germline V gives CDR1 DFQATT, CDR2 SNEGSKA (reference sequence). The CDR3 spells CSAEDRASYEQYF. The CDR3 DNA follows: TGCAGTGCTGAAGACAGGGCCTCCTACGAGCAGTACTTC.

The chain couples TRBV5-1 to TRBJ1-5, with 7 bases fitting TRBD1. The CDR3 loop spans 15 amino acids. V shed 3 bases, J shed 6 bases, and the junction held 9 bases outside the gene matches. The germline CDR1 and CDR2 sequences are SGHRS and YFSETQ. This chain's CDR3 is CASSSTGSPTQPQHF. Written as DNA, the CDR3 is TGCGCCAGCAGCTCGACAGGGTCCCCAACTCAGCCCCAGCATTTT.

CDR3: CASSSDEQETQYF. For the CDR3, the DNA is TGTGCCAGCAGCTCAGACGAACAAGAGACCCAGTACTTC. The chain employs TRBV7-9 and TRBJ2-5; D unclear. The germline V and J ends were trimmed by 4 bases and 2 bases, with 8 bases remaining between them. This CDR3 spans 13 amino acids. Germline-derived CDR1 and CDR2 are SEHNR and FQNEAQ (reference sequence).

The V call is TRBV12-3 or TRBV12-4, the J call TRBJ1-1; D gene unclear. V was cut by 3 bases and J by 7 bases, with 12 bases left in between. The CDR3 extends over 13 amino acids. Written as DNA, the CDR3 is TGTGCCAGCAGTTTTGGCGAGCGAGTTGAAGCTTTCTTT. Protein: CASSFGERVEAFF.

For the CDR3, the DNA is TGTGCCAGCAGCCAATGGTCACGGACAGCCAACTATGGCTACACCTTC. Translation gives CASSQWSRTANYGYTF. This rearrangement joins TRBV13 to TRBJ1-2; TRBD1 might be the D (6 bases). The CDR3 extends over 16 amino acids. From germline, CDR1 is PRHDT and CDR2 FYEKMQ (reference sequence). Trimming pared 5 bases from V and 2 bases from J, leaving 18 bases between. The entire variable domain, with the rest obtained from reference TRBV13 and TRBJ1-2, is as follows: AAGVIQSPRHLIKEKRETATLKCYPIPRHDTVYWYQQGPGQDPQFLISFYEKMQSDKGSIPDRFSAQQFSDYHSELNMSSLELGDSALYFCASSQWSRTANYGYTFGSGTRLTVV.

The genes are TRBV27 and TRBJ1-5; TRBD1 matches at 7 bases. CDR3 length: 14 amino acids. Trimming removed 6 bases from V and 1 base from J; junction bases left unmatched: 3. Per the germline V gene, CDR1 is MNHEY and CDR2 is SMNVEV (reference sequence). This CDR3 is CASRMTGSNQPQHF. CDR3 in DNA: TGTGCCAGCAGGATGACAGGGAGCAATCAGCCCCAGCATTTT.

This chain links TRBV7-6 with TRBJ2-5, with 9 bases lining up with TRBD2. Germline V gene sequence: CDR1 SGHVS, CDR2 FNYEAQ. The CDR3 loop spans 15 amino acids. V lost 3 bases, J lost 4 bases, and 6 bases stayed unmatched. This CDR3 reads CASSFGGGALETQYF. CDR3 bases: TGTGCCAGCAGCTTTGGCGGGGGGGCTCTAGAGACCCAGTACTTC.

The genes are TRBV7-9 and TRBJ1-2, with D unclear. CDR3 length: 17 residues. V gave up 3 bases and J gave up 4 bases, with 21 bases separating them. The germline CDR1 and CDR2 sequences are SEHNR and FQNEAQ (reference sequence). The chain's CDR3 is CASSFYEVGQSVYGYTF. CDR3 sequence (DNA): TGTGCCAGCAGCTTTTATGAGGTGGGCCAATCCGTCTATGGCTACACCTTC.

The chain uses TRBV27 and TRBJ2-1, with D perhaps matching TRBD2 (6 bases). V was trimmed by 2 bases and J by 7 bases, leaving 9 bases between them. The CDR3 covers 13 residues. From germline, CDR1 is MNHEY and CDR2 SMNVEV (reference sequence). The chain's CDR3 is CASSLRLANEQFF. The CDR3 DNA sequence: TGTGCCAGCAGTTTACGGCTAGCGAATGAGCAGTTCTTC.

The chain joins TRBV4-1 to TRBJ2-7; D gene uncertain. The CDR3 consists of 16 residues. V lost 3 bases, J lost 1 base, and 16 bases lay in between. The germline CDR1 and CDR2 sequences are MGHRA and YSYEKL. CDR3 DNA sequence: TGCGCCAGCAGCCACCCCGGATCCAGCTTATCCTACGAGCAGTACTTC. It specifies CASSHPGSSLSYEQYF.

The V and J genes are TRBV20-1 and TRBJ2-1; tentatively, D is TRBD1 (5 bases). Germline assignment: CDR1 DFQATT and CDR2 SNEGSKA (reference sequence). The CDR3 consists of 14 residues. Deletions cut 5 bases from V and 6 bases from J, with 17 bases between. This CDR3 is CSADKGFSGNEQFF. The CDR3 bases are TGCAGTGCTGATAAGGGGTTTTCAGGCAATGAGCAGTTCTTC.

The rearrangement links TRBV7-9 to TRBJ2-5, with D perhaps being TRBD1 or TRBD2 (5 bases each). The V and J ends lost 1 base and 5 bases respectively, with 17 bases between them. The CDR3 is 16 residues long. Germline V gene lookup returns CDR1 SEHNR and CDR2 FQNEAQ (reference sequence). The CDR3 DNA is TGTGCCAGCAGCTTAGAGGGCTCCGGGGCCCGGGAGACCCAGTACTTC. Protein product: CASSLEGSGARETQYF.

This chain joins TRBV27 and TRBJ2-2, with D possibly being TRBD1 (6 bases). The germline gives CDR1 MNHEY, CDR2 SMNVEV (reference sequence). The CDR3 consists of 15 residues. V was shortened by 5 bases and J by 1 base, with 11 bases between the two germline ends. CDR3 coding DNA: TGTGCCAGCAGTCCTAAACAGGGGAACACCGGGGAGCTGTTTTTT. The encoded protein is CASSPKQGNTGELFF.

CDR3 protein: CASSQVQIQETQYF. The CDR3 DNA reads TGTGCCAGCAGCCAAGTACAGATCCAAGAGACCCAGTACTTC. The chain combines TRBV3-1 with TRBJ2-5; no definite D call. The CDR3 contains 14 residues. V dropped 1 base and J dropped 1 base, with 7 bases sitting between them. Germline loops: CDR1 LGHDT, CDR2 YNNKEL (reference sequence).

The chain couples TRBV5-1 to TRBJ1-2, with D possibly being TRBD1 (5 bases). Trimming took 4 bases from V and 1 from J, leaving 14 bases between them. CDR1 SGHRS and CDR2 YFSETQ come from the germline V gene. The CDR3 contains 15 residues. The CDR3 region has the DNA TGCGCCAGCAGCCCGAGACAGTTCCTTAACTATGGCTACACCTTC. Translated, it gives CASSPRQFLNYGYTF.